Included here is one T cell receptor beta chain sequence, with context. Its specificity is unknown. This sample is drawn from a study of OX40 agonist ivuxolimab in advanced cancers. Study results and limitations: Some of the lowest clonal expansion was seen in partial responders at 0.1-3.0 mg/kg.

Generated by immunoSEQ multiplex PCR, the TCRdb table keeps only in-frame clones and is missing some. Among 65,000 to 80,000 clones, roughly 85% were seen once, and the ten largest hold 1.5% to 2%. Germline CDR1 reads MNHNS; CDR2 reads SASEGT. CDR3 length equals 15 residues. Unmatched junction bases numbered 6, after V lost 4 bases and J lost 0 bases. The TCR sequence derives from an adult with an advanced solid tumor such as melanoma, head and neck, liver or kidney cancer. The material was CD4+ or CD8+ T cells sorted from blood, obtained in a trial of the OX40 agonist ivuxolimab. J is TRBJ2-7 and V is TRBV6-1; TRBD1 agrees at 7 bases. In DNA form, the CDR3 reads TGTGCCAGCAGTGCCAGACAGGGTCACTCCTACGAGCAGTACTTC. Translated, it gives CASSARQGHSYEQYF.